This entry lists 21 T cell receptor beta chains sequenced from one sample in a study of blood T cell repertoires in COVID-19. Sequencing was performed with immunoSEQ multiplex PCR; in TCRdb, only in-frame clones are kept and a portion is missing. The sample consists of a few hundred thousand clones, around 88% of them appearing once. Source material: peripheral blood. These receptors were taken from an elderly man with acute or convalescent COVID-19.

The chain combines TRBV5-1 with TRBJ1-2, with 10 positions matching TRBD1. This CDR3 has 15 residues. Germline CDR1 SGHRS, CDR2 YFSETQ. The V gene end was trimmed by 1 base and the J gene end by 7 bases; junction bases not matched to a gene: 7. In DNA form, the CDR3 reads TGCGCCAGCAGCTTGTCCGGGACAGGGGTCTTTGGCTACACCTTC. Its protein is CASSLSGTGVFGYTF. The full variable domain, in which reference TRBV5-1 and TRBJ1-2 provide the parts outside the CDR3, is KAGVTQTPRYLIKTRGQQVTLSCSPISGHRSVSWYQQTPGQGLQFLFEYFSETQRNKGNFPGRFSGRQFSNSRSEMNVSTLELGDSALYLCASSLSGTGVFGYTFGSGTRLTVV.

The rearrangement uses TRBV2 and TRBJ2-2; a weak D match, TRBD1 (6 bases). The CDR3 loop spans 14 amino acids. The germline V gene has CDR1 SNHLY and CDR2 FYNNEI. V was trimmed by 8 bases and J by 7 bases, leaving 17 bases between them. The CDR3 here is CASFLLRGIGELFF. In nucleotides, the CDR3 is TGTGCCAGCTTTCTGCTGAGGGGGATCGGGGAGCTGTTTTTT.

This chain connects TRBV5-1 to TRBJ2-7, with unresolved D. The length of the CDR3 is 15 residues. CDR1 is SGHRS and CDR2 is YFSETQ in the germline V gene. With 0 bases removed from V and 7 bases from J, the gap between germline ends came to 17 bases. The CDR3 bases are TGCGCCAGCAGCTTGGGGTCTGAGATGGAGAGGGAGCAGTACTTC. This sequence encodes CASSLGSEMEREQYF.

The V gene is TRBV27, the J gene TRBJ2-7; 9 bases line up with TRBD1. Germline V CDR1 and CDR2: MNHEY, SMNVEV (reference sequence). The CDR3 totals 20 residues. V lost 4 bases, J lost 0 bases, and 19 bases stayed unmatched. CDR3 in amino acids: CASSSSPGTGFPRSSYEQYF. Here the CDR3 DNA reads TGTGCCAGCAGTTCGTCTCCGGGGACAGGGTTCCCGAGGAGCTCCTACGAGCAGTACTTC.

V usage is TRBV4-3 and J usage is TRBJ2-7; a possible D gene is TRBD1 (6 bases). The V gene's germline CDR1 is LGHNA and CDR2 YSLEER. The CDR3 length is 14 residues. V dropped 1 base and J dropped 3 bases, with 10 bases sitting between them. The CDR3 nucleotides are TGCGCCAGCAGCCAAGGAACCAGGGGCTACGAGCAGTACTTC. This translates into CASSQGTRGYEQYF.

This chain joins TRBV5-6 and TRBJ2-7; D unclear. Between the trimmed V and J ends, which lost 1 base and 2 bases, there was a span of 7 bases. Germline V gene data show CDR1 as SGHDT and CDR2 as YYEEEE. This CDR3 contains 13 residues. The CDR3 coding sequence is TGTGCCAGCAGCTTGTGGGCAACCTACGAGCAGTACTTC. Translating gives CASSLWATYEQYF.

The chain joins TRBV5-6 to TRBJ2-2; D is undetermined. V was cut by 4 bases and J by 6 bases, with 19 bases left in between. The CDR3 is 16 residues long. From germline, CDR1 is SGHDT and CDR2 YYEEEE. CDR3 bases: TGTGCCAGCAGCCCGCTTAGAGAGGCTCGGGCCGGGGAGCTGTTTTTT. Translation gives CASSPLREARAGELFF.

The J gene is TRBJ1-4, the V gene TRBV5-1; TRBD1 matches at 8 bases. The CDR3 spans 14 residues. J gave up 8 bases and V 4 bases, and 7 bases lay outside the gene matches. Germline V CDR1 and CDR2: SGHRS, YFSETQ. The CDR3 protein is CASSPDRGIEKLFF. CDR3 nucleotides: TGCGCCAGCAGCCCAGACAGGGGCATCGAAAAACTGTTTTTT. Drawing the rest from reference TRBV5-1 and TRBJ1-4, the complete variable domain is KAGVTQTPRYLIKTRGQQVTLSCSPISGHRSVSWYQQTPGQGLQFLFEYFSETQRNKGNFPGRFSGRQFSNSRSEMNVSTLELGDSALYLCASSPDRGIEKLFFGSGTQLSVL.

The chain couples TRBV10-3 to TRBJ1-5; D not resolved. The germline gives CDR1 ENHRY, CDR2 SYGVKD. V lost 3 bases to trimming and J lost 9 bases, with 9 bases between them. The CDR3 covers 12 residues. CDR3 nucleotides: TGTGCCATCAGTGACCATGGAGGGCCCCAGCATTTT. Its protein product is CAISDHGGPQHF.

This sequence joins TRBV3-1 (or the pseudogene TRBV3-2) and TRBJ2-5; 15 nucleotides agree with TRBD2. The V gene's germline CDR1 is LGHDT and CDR2 YNNKEL (reference sequence). The ends lost 0 bases at V and 10 bases at J; junction bases unmatched: 6. This CDR3 has 16 residues. CDR3 in amino acids: CASSQDPGLAGGVQYF. The DNA for the CDR3 is TGTGCCAGCAGCCAAGATCCCGGACTAGCGGGAGGGGTCCAGTACTTC.

The chain combines TRBV6-5 with TRBJ1-2; no reliable D call. The CDR3 totals 12 residues. V was clipped by 7 bases and J by 9 bases, with 15 bases between them. CDR1 is MNHEY and CDR2 is SVGAGI in the germline V gene. The CDR3 region has the DNA TGTGCCAGCATCGGACTGTCAGCTAGCTACACCTTC. This sequence encodes CASIGLSASYTF.

The chain uses TRBV19 and TRBJ2-1; perhaps TRBD1 as D (5 bases). The CDR3 sequence is 14 residues long. The V end lost 6 bases, the J end lost 8 bases, and 17 bases lay between the germline ends. Germline V gene sequence: CDR1 LNHDA, CDR2 SQIVND (reference sequence). The CDR3 region is CASRESGATYEQFF. The CDR3 DNA follows: TGTGCCAGTAGAGAATCTGGGGCTACTTATGAGCAGTTCTTC.

This clone was observed a few times. J is TRBJ1-3 and V is TRBV6-5; D is possibly TRBD1 (5 bases). V lost 5 bases to trimming and J lost 0 bases, with 8 bases between them. The CDR3 is 14 residues long. Germline CDR1 and CDR2: MNHEY and SVGAGI. DNA of the CDR3: TGTGCCAGCAGTCAGGGATTCTCTGGAAACACCATATATTTT. Translation: CASSQGFSGNTIYF.

J is TRBJ1-2 and V is TRBV7-2; D not certain. Germline CDR1 reads SGHTA; CDR2 reads FQGNSA. This CDR3 has 13 amino acids. V lost 5 bases and J lost 0, with 7 bases in between. In DNA form, the CDR3 reads TGTGCCAGCAGCGCGAGGCCTAACTATGGCTACACCTTC. Translation: CASSARPNYGYTF.

This chain uses TRBV7-2 with TRBJ2-5, with 10 bases fitting TRBD1. The CDR3 contains 15 residues. Germline V gene lookup returns CDR1 SGHTA and CDR2 FQGNSA. J gave up 5 bases and V 3 bases, and 6 bases lay outside the gene matches. For the CDR3, the DNA is TGTGCCAGCAGCTTTGACAGGGGGCGGACGGAGACCCAGTACTTC. Translated, it gives CASSFDRGRTETQYF.

CDR3 nucleotide sequence: TGTGCCAGCACCAATGCGGGACAGGGGAATGAAAAACTGTTTTTT. It yields the protein CASTNAGQGNEKLFF. V usage is TRBV6-5 and J usage is TRBJ1-4, with 10 bases aligning to TRBD1. Germline lookup yields CDR1 MNHEY and CDR2 SVGAGI. The CDR3 contains 15 residues. The junction had 7 bases not matched to a gene; V was cut back by 7 bases and J by 5 bases.

The genes are TRBV6-1 and TRBJ1-1, with D possibly being TRBD1 (6 bases). The CDR3 consists of 14 residues. The germline CDR1 and CDR2 sequences are MNHNS and SASEGT. The V and J ends lost 1 base and 5 bases respectively, with 11 bases between them. The CDR3 DNA is TGTGCCAGCAGTGAAGGGGGACAAGTAACTGAAGCTTTCTTT. Encoded protein: CASSEGGQVTEAFF.

The genes are TRBV5-4 and TRBJ1-6; D might be TRBD1 (6 bases). V gave up 4 bases and J gave up 0 bases, with 8 bases separating them. CDR3 length: 15 residues. CDR1 is SGHNT, CDR2 YYREEE, per germline (reference sequence). CDR3: CASSMDSSYNSPLHF. The CDR3 DNA is TGTGCCAGCAGCATGGACAGCTCCTATAATTCACCCCTCCACTTT.

The rearrangement joins TRBV6-2 or TRBV6-3 to TRBJ1-4; D is unresolved. CDR1 is MNHEY, CDR2 SVGEGT, per germline. Trimming removed 2 bases at V and 0 bases at J, with 7 bases between. The CDR3 is 15 residues long. CDR3 DNA: TGTGCCAGCAGTTACGGAGACGCAACTAATGAAAAACTGTTTTTT. It yields the protein CASSYGDATNEKLFF.

The chain uses TRBV5-1 and TRBJ1-6; 12 bases line up with TRBD1. The V gene end was trimmed by 4 bases and the J gene end by 8 bases; junction bases not matched to a gene: 7. Germline-derived CDR1 and CDR2 are SGHRS and YFSETQ. The CDR3 length is 16 residues. The CDR3 DNA reads TGCGCCAGCAGCGGGACAGGGGGCGCGATGGATTCACCCCTCCACTTT. Its protein is CASSGTGGAMDSPLHF.

The rearrangement links TRBV5-1 to TRBJ1-1; TRBD1 agrees at 7 bases. Looked up from germline, CDR1 is SGHRS and CDR2 is YFSETQ. V shed 6 bases and J 2 bases; nucleotides not matched to a gene: 10. The CDR3 runs 15 residues. The CDR3 spells CASTPETGINTEAFF. In DNA form, the CDR3 reads TGCGCCAGCACCCCTGAGACAGGGATAAACACTGAAGCTTTCTTT.